This paragraph covers one T cell receptor (beta chain) sequence. Its specificity is not known. TCRdb re-derived calls from the 5' RACE reads in MiXCR, one entry per CDR3 protein. The table shows 200,000 to 250,000 distinct CDR3 sequences, with around 8% occurring only once. The sample originates from a study of identical twins. Study-level points and caveats: Invariant MAIT and iNKT cells are populations that could partly confound zero-insertion analyses.

The germline V gene encodes CDR1 LGHDT and CDR2 YNNKEL (reference sequence). The CDR3 length is 13 residues. V lost 3 bases to trimming and J lost 9 bases, with 12 bases between them. These same records also appear under a second study, on yellow fever vaccine responses in identical twins. That study reports: Reportedly, the T cell response mounted by twins to vaccine seemed partly convergent, partly personalized.

V and J are TRBV3-1 and TRBJ2-1; D may be TRBD2 (6 bases). This TCR was sampled from a young woman in good health. Sequenced material: memory (CD45RO+) T cells sorted from blood. CDR3 region: CASSQTSQGEQFF. CDR3 coding DNA: TGTGCCAGCAGCCAGACTAGTCAGGGTGAGCAGTTCTTC.